This passage covers 7 T cell receptor beta chains from one sample sequenced in a study of T cells in Graves' hyperthyroidism and ophthalmopathy. RNA transcripts gave rise to amplified TCR beta CDR3 regions. Initially, a first-round RT-PCR of the TCR CDR3 employed the HTBI primer set. TCRdb used MiXCR to reprocess the multiplex PCR reads, holding one entry per CDR3 protein. The sample holds around 430,000 distinct CDR3 sequences, about 15% seen once. Sequenced input: blood. All receptors derive from a woman aged 25 to 39 with Graves' hyperthyroidism.

The DNA of the CDR3 is TGTGCCAGCAGCGTAGACCCTGCTAGCAACGCCTACGAGCAGTACTTC. Amino acid sequence: CASSVDPASNAYEQYF. This chain connects TRBV9 to TRBJ2-7, with TRBD2 as a possible D gene (5 bases). V gave up 0 bases and J gave up 2 bases, with 15 bases separating them. The germline V gene has CDR1 SGDLS and CDR2 YYNGEE. The CDR3 covers 16 residues.

This clonotype was counted many times. The J gene is TRBJ2-1, the V gene TRBV6-1; 10 nucleotides align to TRBD2. Germline trimming cut 2 bases from V and 7 bases from J; bases unmatched to any gene: 2. CDR3 length: 14 residues. The germline V gene has CDR1 MNHNS and CDR2 SASEGT. This CDR3 reads CASSELAGANEQFF. CDR3 coding DNA: TGTGCCAGCAGTGAACTAGCGGGAGCGAATGAGCAGTTCTTC.

With regard to this clonotype: A much larger clone differs by one base, so this may be a read error. The CDR3 protein is CASSYSRTSNNEQFF. CDR3 bases: TGTGCCAGCTCATACTCCCGGACTAGTAACAATGAGCAGTTCTTC. The chain uses TRBV18 and TRBJ2-1; 7 nucleotides match TRBD2. This CDR3 region has 15 residues. V lost 5 bases and J lost 5; bases outside the gene matches: 9. The V gene's germline CDR1 is KGHSH and CDR2 LQKENI.

The chain has TRBV6-1 and TRBJ1-1; TRBD1 matches at 7 bases. Germline CDR1 is MNHNS and CDR2 is SASEGT. V was clipped by 5 bases and J by 4 bases; unmatched bases: 7. CDR3 size: 14 residues. The CDR3 region has the DNA TGTGCCAGCAGTCCTGGACAGGTTAGCACTGAAGCTTTCTTT. Protein sequence: CASSPGQVSTEAFF.

This clonotype was seen more than once but under ten times. The rearrangement links TRBV6-1 to TRBJ2-7; perhaps TRBD2 as D (7 bases). Trimming stripped 3 bases from V and 2 bases from J, with 23 bases between. Germline lookup yields CDR1 MNHNS and CDR2 SASEGT. The CDR3 contains 18 residues. This CDR3 is CASSDAHRGQRGTYEQYF. The CDR3 DNA is TGTGCCAGCAGTGACGCCCATCGTGGACAGCGGGGAACCTACGAGCAGTACTTC.

This clonotype was observed at least ten times. The rearrangement uses TRBV12-3 or TRBV12-4 and TRBJ1-1; TRBD1 is a possible D gene (6 bases). The CDR3 covers 14 residues. Deletions cut 4 bases from V and 5 bases from J, with 14 bases between. The DNA for the CDR3 is TGTGCCAGCAGTTCCTCACAGGGAGAGACTGAAGCTTTCTTT. This codes for CASSSSQGETEAFF.

This clonotype was observed many times. J is TRBJ2-3 and V is TRBV28; D gene unclear. Germline CDR1 reads MDHEN; CDR2 reads SYDVKM. With 8 bases removed from V and 4 bases from J, the gap between germline ends came to 13 bases. The CDR3 spans 13 residues. The CDR3 reads CASVAAAADTQYF. CDR3 DNA sequence: TGTGCCAGCGTTGCCGCGGCGGCAGATACGCAGTATTTT.